This passage covers 19 T cell receptor beta chains from one sample sequenced in a study of immune evolution from preneoplasia to lung adenocarcinoma. Method: immunoSEQ multiplex PCR; TCRdb's copy keeps in-frame clones and lacks some. The table has approximately 9,000 clones, roughly 82% seen once. The sequenced material came from FFPE minimally invasive lung adenocarcinoma tissue. The origin of the receptors is a person aged 65 to 85 with lung adenocarcinoma.

The chain uses TRBV5-1 and TRBJ2-1, with 9 bases fitting TRBD2. There are 15 residues in the CDR3. Trimming removed 0 bases from V and 8 bases from J; junction bases left unmatched: 6. Germline CDR1 is SGHRS and CDR2 is YFSETQ. CDR3 coding DNA: TGCGCCAGCAGCTTGGGGGCGGGGGGGTCGTATGAGCAGTTCTTC. Its translation is CASSLGAGGSYEQFF.

In this sample, this clone turned up once. The chain couples TRBV11-2 to TRBJ2-7; D is uncertain. The CDR3 has 14 residues. The V end lost 4 bases, the J end lost 0 bases, and 10 bases lay between the germline ends. Germline V CDR1 and CDR2: SGHAT, FQNNGV. The CDR3 DNA is TGTGCCAGCAGCTCCCAAGTTAGCTCCTACGAGCAGTACTTC. This sequence encodes CASSSQVSSYEQYF.

V gene TRBV5-1 combines with J gene TRBJ2-7, with 10 bases fitting TRBD2. From germline, CDR1 is SGHRS and CDR2 YFSETQ. V shed 4 bases, J shed 2 bases, and the junction held 9 bases outside the gene matches. This CDR3 has 16 amino acids. As DNA, the CDR3 is TGCGCCAGCAGCCCCGTAGCGGGGGGTGCCACCTACGAGCAGTACTTC. Protein sequence: CASSPVAGGATYEQYF. Full variable domain (remainder filled in from reference TRBV5-1 and TRBJ2-7): KAGVTQTPRYLIKTRGQQVTLSCSPISGHRSVSWYQQTPGQGLQFLFEYFSETQRNKGNFPGRFSGRQFSNSRSEMNVSTLELGDSALYLCASSPVAGGATYEQYFGPGTRLTVT.

This clone was observed a handful of times. V usage is TRBV29-1 and J usage is TRBJ1-2, with a possible D match to TRBD1 (6 bases). There are 14 residues in the CDR3. Germline lookup yields CDR1 SQVTM and CDR2 ANQGSEA. V gave up 6 bases and J gave up 0 bases, with 14 bases separating them. CDR3 in amino acids: CSVLKGGSNYGYTF. The CDR3 DNA reads as TGCAGCGTCCTGAAAGGGGGGTCTAACTATGGCTACACCTTC.

The chain has TRBV29-1 and TRBJ1-1, with TRBD1 matching 7 bases. The CDR3 loop spans 13 amino acids. Trimming at V came to 5 bases and at J to 5 bases, leaving 8 bases not matched to a gene. Germline values: CDR1 SQVTM, CDR2 ANQGSEA. Here the CDR3 DNA reads TGCAGCGTTCAGGGACAGCGGGGAACTGAAGCTTTCTTT. Protein sequence: CSVQGQRGTEAFF.

J is TRBJ2-7 and V is TRBV2; TRBD1 might be the D (6 bases). This CDR3 is 13 amino acids long. Per germline, CDR1 SNHLY and CDR2 FYNNEI. V was trimmed by 6 bases and J by 4 bases, leaving 13 bases between them. The CDR3, as DNA: TGTGCCAGCAGCGTCCAGACAGGTTACGAGCAGTACTTC. Amino acids: CASSVQTGYEQYF.

V gene TRBV27 combines with J gene TRBJ1-1; 7 bases are shared with TRBD1. Germline loops: CDR1 MNHEY, CDR2 SMNVEV (reference sequence). V lost 3 bases to trimming and J lost 0 bases; unmatched junction nucleotides: 4. The CDR3 consists of 15 residues. The CDR3 region is CASSLTGKVNTEAFF. CDR3 bases: TGTGCCAGCAGTTTGACAGGGAAGGTGAACACTGAAGCTTTCTTT.

The V gene is TRBV11-2, the J gene TRBJ2-1, with D possibly TRBD2 on 6 matching bases. V lost 0 bases to trimming and J lost 1 base, with 10 bases between them. This CDR3 comprises 16 residues. Germline CDR1 and CDR2: SGHAT and FQNNGV. The CDR3 nucleotides are TGTGCCAGCAGCTTAGATCCGGGAGTGTCCTACAATGAGCAGTTCTTC. This encodes CASSLDPGVSYNEQFF. Looking up the rest from reference TRBV11-2 and TRBJ2-1 gives the full variable domain: EAGVAQSPRYKIIEKRQSVAFWCNPISGHATLYWYQQILGQGPKLLIQFQNNGVVDDSQLPKDRFSAERLKGVDSTLKIQPAKLEDSAVYLCASSLDPGVSYNEQFFGPGTRLTVL.

The chain couples TRBV7-2 to TRBJ1-3; unclear D gene. V lost 6 bases and J lost 2, with 17 bases in between. The V gene's germline CDR1 is SGHTA and CDR2 FQGNSA. This CDR3 region has 16 residues. The CDR3 spells CASSPPPGYTGNTIYF. The CDR3 nucleotides are TGTGCCAGCAGTCCTCCTCCAGGATACACTGGAAACACCATATATTTT.

DNA of the CDR3: TGTGCCAGCAGTGTGGTCGGGACTAGTCAAGAGACCCAGTACTTC. This gives the protein CASSVVGTSQETQYF. The chain has TRBV2 and TRBJ2-5; TRBD2 matches 8 bases. V shed 4 bases, J shed 2 bases, and the junction held 6 bases outside the gene matches. CDR3 length: 15 amino acids. Germline CDR1 reads SNHLY; CDR2 reads FYNNEI.

The CDR3 protein is CASKNYMNTEAFF. CDR3 coding DNA: TGTGCCAGTAAAAACTACATGAACACTGAAGCTTTCTTT. The chain couples TRBV19 to TRBJ1-1; no clear D gene. V dropped 7 bases and J dropped 0 bases, with 9 bases sitting between them. The germline gives CDR1 LNHDA, CDR2 SQIVND (reference sequence). The CDR3 is made up of 13 amino acids.

This clone was counted a single time. The chain is built from TRBV18 and TRBJ1-2; TRBD1 aligns across 8 bases. CDR1 is KGHSH, CDR2 LQKENI, per germline. CDR3 length equals 15 residues. The V and J ends lost 0 bases and 8 bases, in that order; junction bases with no gene match: 8. CDR3 sequence (DNA): TGTGCCAGCTCACCACCCCAGGGGGCAGAGGGAGGCTACACCTTC. Protein: CASSPPQGAEGGYTF.

This clone was picked up a small number of times. The chain joins TRBV28 to TRBJ2-7, with unresolved D. The CDR3 is 13 amino acids. CDR1 and CDR2 (germline): MDHEN, SYDVKM. The ends were cut back, 3 bases at V and 3 bases at J, with 9 bases in the middle. The CDR3 loop is CASSLTHRYEQYF. The CDR3 nucleotides are TGTGCCAGCAGTTTGACCCACCGCTACGAGCAGTACTTC.

V gene TRBV4-1 combines with J gene TRBJ2-5; 13 bases agree with TRBD2. V was clipped by 1 base and J by 6 bases; unmatched bases: 11. Germline lookup yields CDR1 MGHRA and CDR2 YSYEKL. The CDR3 length is 18 residues. The CDR3 here is CASSQGSTSGGLEKTQYF. The CDR3 nucleotides are TGCGCCAGCAGCCAAGGGTCGACTAGCGGGGGGCTAGAGAAGACCCAGTACTTC.

This clone showed up just once. The chain carries TRBV21-1 and TRBJ1-5; the table's D gene call, TRBD1, was not cross checked with the DNA. TRBV21-1 is a pseudogene locus. The CDR3 contains 18 residues. This CDR3 is CASQGAGVRWIAGQPQHF. As DNA, the CDR3 is TGCGCCAGCCAGGGGGCAGGGGTAAGGTGGATCGCCGGTCAGCCCCAGCATTTT.

This sequence joins TRBV7-2 and TRBJ1-4, with 8 bases identical to TRBD1. Germline CDR1 SGHTA, CDR2 FQGNSA. The CDR3 loop spans 13 amino acids. Trimming took 4 bases from V and 11 from J; bases not matched to a gene: 6. DNA of the CDR3: TGTGCCAGCAGCTGGACAGGGACCGAGAAACTGTTTTTT. It specifies CASSWTGTEKLFF.

V is TRBV10-1 and J is TRBJ1-1, with D tentatively TRBD1 (5 bases). Germline CDR1 is WNHNN and CDR2 is SYGVQD (reference sequence). Trimming cost V 11 bases and J 4 bases, with 17 bases left between them. This CDR3 spans 13 amino acids. The CDR3: CAGDGAWGTEAFF. In nucleotides, the CDR3 is TGCGCCGGGGACGGGGCCTGGGGCACTGAAGCTTTCTTT.

The V call is TRBV7-9, the J call TRBJ1-1; weak D call: TRBD1 (6 bases). This CDR3 contains 14 residues. Trimming shortened V by 0 bases and J by 5 bases, and 10 bases separated the two germline ends. Germline CDR1 reads SEHNR; CDR2 reads FQNEAQ (reference sequence). The CDR3 nucleotides are TGTGCCAGCAGCTTAGCAGGGGGTTGGACTGAAGCTTTCTTT. It codes for CASSLAGGWTEAFF.

The chain joins TRBV11-2 to TRBJ2-7, with TRBD1 identical over 7 bases. The germline V gene has CDR1 SGHAT and CDR2 FQNNGV. V lost 5 bases and J lost 2; bases outside the gene matches: 18. The CDR3 loop spans 18 amino acids. For the CDR3, the DNA is TGTGCCAGCAGCCTTGGTCCGATCGGGACAGAAGACCCCTACGAGCAGTACTTC. Protein product: CASSLGPIGTEDPYEQYF. Looking up the rest from reference TRBV11-2 and TRBJ2-7 gives the full variable domain: EAGVAQSPRYKIIEKRQSVAFWCNPISGHATLYWYQQILGQGPKLLIQFQNNGVVDDSQLPKDRFSAERLKGVDSTLKIQPAKLEDSAVYLCASSLGPIGTEDPYEQYFGPGTRLTVT.